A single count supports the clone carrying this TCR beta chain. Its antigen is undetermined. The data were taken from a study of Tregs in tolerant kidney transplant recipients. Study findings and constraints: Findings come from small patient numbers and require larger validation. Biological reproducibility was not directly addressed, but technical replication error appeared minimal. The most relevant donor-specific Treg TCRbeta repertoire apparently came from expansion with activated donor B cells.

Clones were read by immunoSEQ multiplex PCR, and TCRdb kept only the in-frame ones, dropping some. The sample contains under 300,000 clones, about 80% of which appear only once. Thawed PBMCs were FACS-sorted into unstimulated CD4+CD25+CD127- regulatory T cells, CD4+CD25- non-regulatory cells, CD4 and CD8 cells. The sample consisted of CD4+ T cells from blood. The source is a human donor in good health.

The CDR3: CASSRGGFNQPQHF. In DNA, the CDR3 is TGTGCCAGCAGCCGGGGGGGCTTCAATCAGCCCCAGCATTTT. The V and J genes are TRBV11-2 and TRBJ1-5, with D possibly being TRBD1 (6 bases). The CDR3 consists of 14 residues. V lost 5 bases to trimming and J lost 3 bases, with 11 bases between them. Per germline, CDR1 SGHAT and CDR2 FQNNGV.